A selection of T cell receptor beta chains follows, all from one sample in a study of CD8+ T cells in alopecia areata. Sequencing was performed with immunoSEQ multiplex PCR; in TCRdb, only in-frame clones are kept and a portion is missing. This repertoire shows 100,000 to 150,000 clones, 47% found once; its top ten account for roughly a tenth. The sequenced sample consisted of NKG2D-low CD8+ T cells sorted from blood. The receptors originated from a human donor with alopecia areata. Both conserved end residues are part of each CDR3. D genes are given only for firm matches. Clone size is not always given. Where it is, it says once, few, many or a class for expanded clones.

D gene	V gene	J gene	clone size	CDR3 protein	CDR3 DNA
.	TRBV25-1	TRBJ2-3	.	CASSETDTQYF	TGTGCCAGCAGTGAAACAGATACGCAGTATTTT
.	TRBV28	TRBJ2-1	.	CASSLRGDEQFF	TGTGCCAGCAGTTTACGCGGGGATGAGCAGTTCTTC
TRBD1	TRBV2	TRBJ2-7	.	CASSVSRTGSSYEQYF	TGTGCCAGCAGTGTGTCAAGGACAGGCAGCTCCTACGAGCAGTACTTC
TRBD1	TRBV29-1	TRBJ1-6	few	CSVDGTGDSPLHF	TGCAGCGTTGACGGGACAGGGGATTCACCCCTCCACTTT
TRBD2	TRBV6-6	TRBJ2-3	.	CASNPTPSGNSQYF	TGTGCCAGCAATCCCACCCCCAGCGGGAATTCGCAGTATTTT
.	TRBV29-1	TRBJ1-1	many	CSVQGTEAFF	TGCAGCGTGCAGGGCACTGAAGCTTTCTTT
.	TRBV7-9	TRBJ2-1	few	CASSTRADAYNEQFF	TGTGCCAGCAGCACCCGGGCGGATGCCTACAATGAGCAGTTCTTC
.	TRBV27	TRBJ2-7	.	CASSTLYEQYF	TGTGCCAGCAGTACCCTCTACGAGCAGTACTTC
.	TRBV6-6	TRBJ1-5	.	CASSYSSEGGQPQHF	TGTGCCAGCAGTTACTCGAGTGAGGGCGGTCAGCCCCAGCATTTT
TRBD1	TRBV29-1	TRBJ2-1	.	CSVEGDRGNEQFF	TGCAGCGTTGAAGGGGACAGGGGAAATGAGCAGTTCTTC
.	TRBV30	TRBJ2-4	once	CAWLGKIPYF	TGTGCCTGGCTAGGGAAGATCCCGTACTTC
.	TRBV15	TRBJ2-5	.	CATSRERGGGETQYF	TGTGCCACCAGCAGAGAAAGGGGAGGCGGAGAGACCCAGTACTTC
TRBD1	TRBV29-1	TRBJ1-1	few	CSVVGDRGDEAFF	TGCAGCGTTGTAGGAGACAGGGGCGATGAAGCTTTCTTT
.	TRBV20-1	TRBJ2-5	.	CSPNLVAQYF	TGCAGTCCCAATCTGGTGGCCCAGTACTTC
.	TRBV29-1	TRBJ2-1	.	CSVDVGDYNEQFF	TGCAGCGTCGACGTGGGGGACTACAATGAGCAGTTCTTC
.	TRBV29-1	TRBJ1-4	few	CSVYLGGEKLFF	TGCAGCGTTTACCTCGGCGGGGAAAAACTGTTTTTT
.	TRBV29-1	TRBJ2-7	.	CSVEDVAGKDYEQYF	TGCAGCGTTGAAGATGTGGCAGGAAAGGACTACGAGCAGTACTTC
.	TRBV27	TRBJ2-7	.	CASSWSGDHEQYF	TGTGCCAGCAGTTGGTCAGGGGACCACGAGCAGTACTTC